This T cell receptor (beta chain) was retrieved from a study of blood T cell repertoires in COVID-19. For the study at large: Specimens from acute and convalescent COVID-19 originated in the United States, Italy and Spain.

Germline assignment: CDR1 SNHLY and CDR2 FYNNEI. CDR3 length equals 13 residues. V was pared by 5 bases and J by 2 bases, with 9 bases between. As processed by the authors: Amplification from reference gene primers served as the basis for estimated nucleated cell counts. Method: immunoSEQ multiplex PCR; TCRdb's copy keeps in-frame clones and lacks some. The DNA was the basis for D and trimming; V, J and clone size are from that table. The table lists about 280,000 clones, about nine tenths of them singletons. The sequence derives from a woman aged 30 to 39 with active or convalescent COVID-19. Sample: peripheral blood. The chain combines TRBV2 with TRBJ1-1, with a weak D call TRBD1 (5 bases). CDR3: CASSRGINTEAFF. As DNA, the CDR3 is TGTGCCAGCAGTCGGGGGATCAACACTGAAGCTTTCTTT.